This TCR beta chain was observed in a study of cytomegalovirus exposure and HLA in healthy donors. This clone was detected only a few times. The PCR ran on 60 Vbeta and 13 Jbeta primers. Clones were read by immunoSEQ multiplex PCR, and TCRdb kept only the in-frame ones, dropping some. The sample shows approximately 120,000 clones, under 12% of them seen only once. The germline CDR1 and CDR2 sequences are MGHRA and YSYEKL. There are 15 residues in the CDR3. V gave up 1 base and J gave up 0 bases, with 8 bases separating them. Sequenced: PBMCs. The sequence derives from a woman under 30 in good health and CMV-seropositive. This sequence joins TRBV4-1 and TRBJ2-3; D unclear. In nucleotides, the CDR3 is TGCGCCAGCAGCCAAGTTCCGTCTAGCACAGATACGCAGTATTTT. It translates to CASSQVPSSTDTQYF.